This T cell receptor (beta chain) derives from a study of shared clonotypes between healthy human individuals. About the research overall: Two women and a few men aged 18 to 49 made up the donors. General study points: Generation probabilities of non-shared clonotypes were lower (relative to those shared by all four donors). The researchers took only blood, and tissue repertoires probably look different.

V was shortened by 5 bases and J by 0 bases, with 14 bases between the two germline ends. The germline CDR1 and CDR2 sequences are SEHNR and FQNEAQ (reference sequence). The CDR3 covers 16 residues. A few counts support this clone. What it recognizes is unknown. In the CD4+ fraction, cells were divided into CD45RA+ naive and CD45RA-negative memory subsets. Repertoires were generated with immunoSEQ multiplex PCR, while TCRdb's copy carries only in-frame clones and drops some. Among roughly 2 million clones listed, about 95% were seen once. The clonotype was recovered from a man aged 18 to 29 in good health. Sequencing was carried out using naive CD4+ T cells sorted from blood. Subset: CD45RA+ positively selected. V is TRBV7-9 and J is TRBJ2-1; maybe TRBD2 (5 bases). CDR3 residues: CASSPLRLSSYNEQFF. CDR3 sequence (DNA): TGTGCCAGCAGCCCTCTACGACTAAGCTCCTACAATGAGCAGTTCTTC.